This passage covers 23 T cell receptor beta chains from one sample sequenced in a study of graft-versus-host responses after intestinal transplantation. Method: immunoSEQ multiplex PCR; TCRdb's copy keeps in-frame clones and lacks some. The data contain 43,000 or so clones, over 80% of them singletons. Sequencing used PBMCs, obtained about 790 days after a first intestinal transplant, on the day of a second. The source is a human patient who received an intestinal transplant, so some T cells may come from the graft donor.

This clone was detected only once. The rearrangement links TRBV2 to TRBJ1-5; D gene unclear. Trimming took off 2 bases at V and 5 bases at J, with 10 bases between the two ends. The CDR3 runs 14 residues. Germline lookup yields CDR1 SNHLY and CDR2 FYNNEI. CDR3 residues: CASSESQVDQPQHF. In DNA, the CDR3 is TGTGCCAGCAGTGAAAGTCAGGTTGATCAGCCCCAGCATTTT. The full variable domain, with the rest looked up from reference TRBV2 and TRBJ1-5, is EPEVTQTPSHQVTQMGQEVILRCVPISNHLYFYWYRQILGQKVEFLVSFYNNEISEKSEIFDDQFSVERPDGSNFTLKIRSTKLEDSAMYFCASSESQVDQPQHFGDGTRLSIL.

The chain uses TRBV9 and TRBJ2-3; no reliable D call. CDR3 length equals 16 residues. V was shortened by 3 bases and J by 0 bases, with 14 bases between the two germline ends. Germline assignment: CDR1 SGDLS and CDR2 YYNGEE. The CDR3 is CASSGRSGTSTDTQYF. DNA of the CDR3: TGTGCCAGCAGCGGAAGGTCAGGAACTAGCACAGATACGCAGTATTTT. The complete variable domain, with remaining parts taken from reference TRBV9 and TRBJ2-3, reads DSGVTQTPKHLITATGQRVTLRCSPRSGDLSVYWYQQSLDQGLQFLIQYYNGEERAKGNILERFSAQQFPDLHSELNLSSLELGDSALYFCASSGRSGTSTDTQYFGPGTRLTVL.

The chain carries TRBV5-8 and TRBJ1-1, with D unresolved. Looked up from germline, CDR1 is SGHTS and CDR2 is YDEGEE. The germline V and J ends were trimmed by 3 bases and 1 base, with 13 bases remaining between them. This CDR3 region has 15 residues. The CDR3 DNA reads TGTGCCAGCAGCTCGCCCCCGGCTTCGAACACTGAAGCTTTCTTT. Residues: CASSSPPASNTEAFF.

The CDR3, as DNA: TGTGCCAGCAGCCACACACAGGGAGTGAACACTGAAGCTTTCTTT. Its translation is CASSHTQGVNTEAFF. V usage is TRBV5-4 and J usage is TRBJ1-1; D perhaps matches TRBD1 (6 bases). Germline assignment: CDR1 SGHNT and CDR2 YYREEE (reference sequence). Trimming removed 4 bases at V and 0 bases at J, with 13 bases between. CDR3 length: 15 amino acids.

The chain has TRBV6-1 and TRBJ1-1; no firm D call. V lost 4 bases to trimming and J lost 7 bases, with 22 bases between them. CDR1 and CDR2 from the germline V gene are MNHNS and SASEGT. The CDR3 is 16 residues long. CDR3 sequence (DNA): TGTGCCAGCAGTGGATTTTTGGACCCCGCTGTCCGTGAAGCTTTCTTT. Its protein product is CASSGFLDPAVREAFF.

The genes are TRBV9 and TRBJ2-2; no definite D call. The V end was cut by 0 bases, the J end by 1 base, with 10 bases between. There are 16 residues in the CDR3. Germline loops: CDR1 SGDLS, CDR2 YYNGEE. CDR3 amino acids: CASSVGATRNTGELFF. The CDR3 nucleotides are TGTGCCAGCAGCGTAGGTGCGACAAGGAACACCGGGGAGCTGTTTTTT.

J is TRBJ2-3 and V is TRBV5-1; perhaps D is TRBD1 or TRBD2 (7 bases each). Germline loops: CDR1 SGHRS, CDR2 YFSETQ. V gave up 7 bases and J gave up 5 bases, with 17 bases separating them. The CDR3 has 14 amino acids. CDR3 DNA: TGCGCCAGCGCGGGGGACAGTCTGAGAGATACGCAGTATTTT. Amino acid sequence: CASAGDSLRDTQYF.

V is TRBV6-1 and J is TRBJ1-4; weak D call: TRBD1 (5 bases). Trimming took 3 bases from V and 11 from J, leaving 16 bases between them. Germline V gene sequence: CDR1 MNHNS, CDR2 SASEGT. The CDR3 contains 14 residues. The CDR3 sequence is CASSDVGAAKKLFF. The CDR3 coding sequence is TGTGCCAGCAGTGATGTCGGGGCGGCGAAGAAACTGTTTTTT.

Notes on this clone: Other DNA sequences in this sample translate to the same CDR3. V usage is TRBV11-2 and J usage is TRBJ2-7, with D perhaps given as TRBD1 or TRBD2 (6 bases each). CDR1 and CDR2 (germline): SGHAT, FQNNGV. V lost 1 base and J 5 bases, leaving 15 bases between the germline ends. The CDR3 consists of 15 residues. CDR3 sequence (DNA): TGTGCCAGCAGCTTAGGGGGCCAGGGGAGGAACGAGCAGTACTTC. As protein: CASSLGGQGRNEQYF.

The table lists this clone with a count of one. This chain joins TRBV5-8 and TRBJ2-1; 9 bases line up with TRBD2. The CDR3 runs to 15 residues. Germline CDR1 reads SGHTS; CDR2 reads YDEGEE. The V gene end was trimmed by 4 bases and the J gene end by 2 bases; junction bases not matched to a gene: 4. The CDR3: CASSTGLATYNEQFF. The CDR3 DNA follows: TGTGCCAGCAGCACCGGACTAGCGACCTACAATGAGCAGTTCTTC. Full variable domain (remainder filled in from reference TRBV5-8 and TRBJ2-1): EAGVTQSPTHLIKTRGQQATLRCSPISGHTSVYWYQQALGLGLQFLLWYDEGEERNRGNFPPRFSGRQFPNYSSELNVNALELEDSALYLCASSTGLATYNEQFFGPGTRLTVL.

The rearrangement uses TRBV2 and TRBJ1-6, with D unclear. The CDR3 is 12 amino acids. Germline CDR1 and CDR2: SNHLY and FYNNEI. Trimming took off 4 bases at V and 14 bases at J, with 12 bases between the two ends. CDR3 DNA: TGTGCCAGCAGTGTGGGAGTAGGATCCCTCCACTTT. As protein: CASSVGVGSLHF. Full variable domain (rest looked up from reference TRBV2 and TRBJ1-6): EPEVTQTPSHQVTQMGQEVILRCVPISNHLYFYWYRQILGQKVEFLVSFYNNEISEKSEIFDDQFSVERPDGSNFTLKIRSTKLEDSAMYFCASSVGVGSLHFGNGTRLTVT.

The rearrangement links TRBV5-4 to TRBJ1-6; D ambiguous. V was trimmed by 0 bases and J by 7 bases, leaving 2 bases between them. The CDR3 runs 12 residues. Per the germline V gene, CDR1 is SGHNT and CDR2 is YYREEE (reference sequence). CDR3 sequence (DNA): TGTGCCAGCAGCTTGGTGAATTCACCCCTCCACTTT. It codes for CASSLVNSPLHF.

V and J are TRBV6-5 and TRBJ2-1; 9 nucleotides agree with TRBD2. The junction had 8 bases not matched to a gene; V was cut back by 4 bases and J by 4 bases. CDR1 is MNHEY, CDR2 SVGAGI, per germline. The CDR3 runs to 16 residues. As DNA, the CDR3 is TGTGCCAGCAGTTCGATAGCGGGAGTGCAATACAATGAGCAGTTCTTC. Protein sequence: CASSSIAGVQYNEQFF.

The chain uses TRBV6-1 and TRBJ2-7; a weak D match, TRBD1 (6 bases). V lost 1 base and J lost 3, with 7 bases in between. The CDR3 runs to 13 residues. Germline loops: CDR1 MNHNS, CDR2 SASEGT. The CDR3 DNA reads as TGTGCCAGCAGTGAAGAACAGGGCTACGAGCAGTACTTC. Translated: CASSEEQGYEQYF.

The rearrangement uses TRBV9 and TRBJ2-1, with 11 bases that match TRBD2. In germline, CDR1 is SGDLS, CDR2 YYNGEE. CDR3 size: 17 residues. V shed 4 bases and J 0 bases; nucleotides not matched to a gene: 6. CDR3 DNA: TGTGCCAGCAGCTCCTTAGCGGGAGGGGACTCCTACAATGAGCAGTTCTTC. Translated: CASSSLAGGDSYNEQFF.

This chain's CDR3 is CASSTRQGNYNEQFF. The DNA for the CDR3 is TGTGCCAGCAGCACGAGACAGGGAAATTACAATGAGCAGTTCTTC. This chain uses TRBV11-2 with TRBJ2-1, with TRBD1 matching 7 bases. Trimming removed 5 bases from V and 4 bases from J; junction bases left unmatched: 8. Germline V lookup: CDR1 SGHAT, CDR2 FQNNGV. The CDR3 runs 15 residues.

This clone was detected only once. This chain joins TRBV9 and TRBJ2-7, with D perhaps being TRBD1 or TRBD2 (5 bases each). Trimming took off 4 bases at V and 4 bases at J, with 18 bases between the two ends. The CDR3 has 15 residues. Germline V lookup: CDR1 SGDLS, CDR2 YYNGEE. The CDR3 nucleotides read TGTGCCAGCAGCCAAAATCCGGGACCGGAGTACGAGCAGTACTTC. Translated, it gives CASSQNPGPEYEQYF.

The chain carries TRBV13 and TRBJ2-1; D gene uncertain. In germline, CDR1 is PRHDT, CDR2 FYEKMQ (reference sequence). This CDR3 has 18 amino acids. V was cut by 0 bases and J by 12 bases, with 27 bases left in between. The chain's CDR3 is CASSLGLGDGGTMSGQFF. CDR3 sequence (DNA): TGTGCCAGCAGCTTAGGCCTCGGTGACGGCGGTACAATGAGTGGGCAGTTCTTC.

This rearrangement joins TRBV29-1 to TRBJ1-1; D remains unclear. V was shortened by 2 bases and J by 0 bases, with 7 bases between the two germline ends. The CDR3 totals 13 residues. Germline CDR1 reads SQVTM; CDR2 reads ANQGSEA. CDR3 nucleotides: TGCAGCGTTGAACGAGATATGAACACTGAAGCTTTCTTT. Residues: CSVERDMNTEAFF.

With respect to this clone: Its ends do not fully match the called genes, so a read error is possible. This chain links TRBV9 with TRBJ2-5, with no clear D. Per the germline V gene, CDR1 is SGDLS and CDR2 is YYNGEE. The length of the CDR3 is 14 residues. The CDR3 sequence: CASSGGAAQEAQYF. The CDR3 bases are TGTGCCAGCAGCGGGGGTGCGGCCCAAGAGGCCCAGTACTTC. Drawing the rest from reference TRBV9 and TRBJ2-5, the complete variable domain is DSGVTQTPKHLITATGQRVTLRCSPRSGDLSVYWYQQSLDQGLQFLIQYYNGEERAKGNILERFSAQQFPDLHSELNLSSLELGDSALYFCASSGGAAQEAQYFGPGTRLLVL.

V gene TRBV11-3 combines with J gene TRBJ2-1, with no clear D. Germline V gene sequence: CDR1 SGHNT, CDR2 YENEEA. The CDR3 is 15 amino acids. V lost 5 bases and J 5 bases, leaving 16 bases between the germline ends. The CDR3 DNA reads TGTGCCAGCAGCGATCCCGTAGGGATGAACAATGAGCAGTTCTTC. Translating gives CASSDPVGMNNEQFF.

J is TRBJ2-7 and V is TRBV7-3; TRBD1 aligns across 7 bases. The CDR3 contains 13 residues. Germline V gene lookup returns CDR1 SGHTA and CDR2 FQGTGA. The ends lost 4 bases at V and 5 bases at J; junction bases unmatched: 5. CDR3 amino acids: CASSWAGGNEQYF. In nucleotides, the CDR3 is TGTGCCAGCAGCTGGGCAGGGGGTAACGAGCAGTACTTC. Looking up the rest from reference TRBV7-3 and TRBJ2-7 gives the full variable domain: GAGVSQTPSNKVTEKGKYVELRCDPISGHTALYWYRQSLGQGPEFLIYFQGTGAADDSGLPNDRFFAVRPEGSVSTLKIQRTERGDSAVYLCASSWAGGNEQYFGPGTRLTVT.

The rearrangement joins TRBV18 to TRBJ2-3, with 9 bases matching TRBD1. Looked up from germline, CDR1 is KGHSH and CDR2 is LQKENI. Trimming took 2 bases from V and 6 from J; bases not matched to a gene: 9. CDR3 size: 16 residues. CDR3 DNA: TGTGCCAGCTCACCAACCGGGGACAGGGTAAAGGATACGCAGTATTTT. Protein sequence: CASSPTGDRVKDTQYF. Full variable domain (outside the CDR3, taken from reference TRBV18 and TRBJ2-3): NAGVMQNPRHLVRRRGQEARLRCSPMKGHSHVYWYRQLPEEGLKFMVYLQKENIIDESGMPKERFSAEFPKEGPSILRIQQVVRGDSAAYFCASSPTGDRVKDTQYFGPGTRLTVL.